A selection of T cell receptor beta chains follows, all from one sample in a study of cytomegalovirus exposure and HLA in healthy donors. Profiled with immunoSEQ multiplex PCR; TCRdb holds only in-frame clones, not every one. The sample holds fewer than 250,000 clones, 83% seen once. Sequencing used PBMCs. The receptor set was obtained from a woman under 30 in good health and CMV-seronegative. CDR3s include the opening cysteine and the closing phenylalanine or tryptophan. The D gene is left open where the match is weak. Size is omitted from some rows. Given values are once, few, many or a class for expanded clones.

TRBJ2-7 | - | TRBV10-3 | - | TGTGCCATCAGTGGGGTGGCAGGGCGAGGCGAGCAGTACTTC | CAISGVAGRGEQYF
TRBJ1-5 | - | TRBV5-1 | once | TGCGCCAGCAGCCTGTCCTTGGACGGGAATCAGCCCCAGCATTTT | CASSLSLDGNQPQHF
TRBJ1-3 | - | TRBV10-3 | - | TGTGCCATCAGTGTATCGGGGTCGCACACCATATATTTT | CAISVSGSHTIYF
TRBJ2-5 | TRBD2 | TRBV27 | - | TGTGCCACCAGACGACTAGCGGAAGAGACCCAGTACTTC | CATRRLAEETQYF
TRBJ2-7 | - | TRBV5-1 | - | TGCGCCAGCAGCTCGGGACTCCTCTACGAGCAGTACTTC | CASSSGLLYEQYF
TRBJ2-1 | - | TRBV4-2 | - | TGTGCCAGCAGCCAAGATTACCAGGGAAGCAATGAGCAGTTCTTC | CASSQDYQGSNEQFF
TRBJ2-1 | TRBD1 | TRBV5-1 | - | TGCGCCAGCAGCTTGGGGACAGGGCGCGATGAGCAGTTCTTC | CASSLGTGRDEQFF
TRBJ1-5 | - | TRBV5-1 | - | TGCGCCAGCAGCTTGCACCCAAGCAATCAGCCCCAGCATTTT | CASSLHPSNQPQHF
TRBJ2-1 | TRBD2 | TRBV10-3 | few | TGTGCCATCGGGGGACTAGCGGGGCCAGAGTATGAGCAGTTCTTC | CAIGGLAGPEYEQFF
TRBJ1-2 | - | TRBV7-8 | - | TGTGCCAGCATCCCACAGAGAGATGTTGACTATGGCTACACCTTC | CASIPQRDVDYGYTF
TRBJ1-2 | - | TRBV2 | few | TGTGCCAGCAGCCCTGATCCACACGGTGGCTACACCTTC | CASSPDPHGGYTF
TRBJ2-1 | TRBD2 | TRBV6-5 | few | TGTGCCAGCAGCCCCGGGACCCCGGGGGGAGAGCAGTTCTTC | CASSPGTPGGEQFF